Listed below are T cell receptor beta chains from one sample, sequenced in a study of persistence of HIV-infected CD4 T cells. These receptors' antigens are unknown. Clones were read by immunoSEQ multiplex PCR, and TCRdb kept only the in-frame ones, dropping some. The sample has approximately 32,000 clones; around four fifths are singletons. The specimen was CD4+ T cells sorted from PBMCs after approximately 19-hour stimulation, collected from a patient who received antiretroviral therapy. These receptors were collected from an adult woman with HIV who was CMV-seropositive. Each CDR3 is given with its conserved first and last residue. The D gene is left open where the match is weak. For some rows the clone size is stated as once, few or many, or as a class when expanded; others skip it.

v_call	clone_size	d_call	j_call	cdr3_aa	cdr3_nt
TRBV7-8	NA	NA	TRBJ1-2	CASSLGPNRDGYGYTF	TGTGCCAGCAGCTTAGGCCCGAACAGGGATGGCTATGGCTACACCTTC
TRBV13	few	NA	TRBJ1-1	CASRQEDMNTEAFF	TGTGCCAGCAGACAGGAGGATATGAACACTGAAGCTTTCTTT
TRBV28	NA	NA	TRBJ2-1	CASSPFSLSYNEQFF	TGTGCCAGCAGTCCCTTCTCCCTTTCGTACAATGAGCAGTTCTTC
TRBV6-2/TRBV6-3	NA	NA	TRBJ2-7	CASSFSTYEQYF	TGTGCCAGCAGTTTCTCTACCTACGAGCAGTACTTC
TRBV6-5	NA	NA	TRBJ2-5	CATKAGAGSETQYF	TGTGCCACGAAGGCGGGGGCCGGATCGGAGACCCAGTACTTC
TRBV7-2	NA	NA	TRBJ1-2	CASSPATGSYGYTF	TGTGCCAGCAGCCCCGCTACAGGGTCATATGGCTACACCTTC
TRBV6-5	NA	NA	TRBJ1-3	CASSLSWSGNTIYF	TGTGCCAGCAGTTTGTCATGGTCCGGAAACACCATATATTTT
TRBV3-1/TRBV3-2	NA	TRBD1	TRBJ1-1	CASSQTRTGGLSTEAFF	TGTGCCAGCAGCCAGACAAGGACAGGGGGCCTTTCTACTGAAGCTTTCTTT
TRBV13	NA	NA	TRBJ1-6	CASSSSEGDNYNSPLHF	TGTGCCAGCAGCTCCAGTGAGGGTGATAATTATAATTCACCCCTCCACTTT
TRBV18	NA	NA	TRBJ1-3	CASSPERVSGNTIYF	TGTGCCAGCTCACCGGAAAGAGTCTCTGGAAACACCATATATTTT
TRBV27	NA	NA	TRBJ1-5	CASGQGFAEPQHF	TGTGCCAGTGGGCAGGGGTTCGCGGAGCCCCAGCATTTT
TRBV6-5	NA	TRBD1	TRBJ2-7	CASSIAGGGQYF	TGTGCCAGCAGCATAGCAGGGGGTGGGCAGTACTTC
TRBV2	NA	TRBD1	TRBJ1-2	CASSTGTGVGYTF	TGTGCCAGCAGTACCGGGACAGGGGTTGGCTACACCTTC
TRBV24-1	NA	NA	TRBJ1-1	CATSSNPLTSGAFF	TGTGCCACCAGTTCCAACCCGCTGACAAGTGGAGCTTTCTTT
TRBV12-3/TRBV12-4	NA	NA	TRBJ1-2	CASSLGGPWDTF	TGTGCCAGCAGTTTAGGTGGACCGTGGGACACCTTC
TRBV3-1/TRBV3-2	NA	NA	TRBJ1-2	CASSQDMETDLYGYTF	TGTGCCAGCAGCCAAGATATGGAGACAGACCTATATGGCTACACCTTC
TRBV10-3	NA	NA	TRBJ2-3	CAISDPPPNTQYF	TGTGCCATCAGTGACCCGCCGCCGAATACGCAGTATTTT
TRBV5-6	NA	TRBD2	TRBJ2-5	CASSLVGAGAQETQYF	TGTGCCAGCAGCTTGGTGGGAGCGGGAGCCCAAGAGACCCAGTACTTC
TRBV6-5	NA	NA	TRBJ2-5	CASSYGRGGETQYF	TGTGCCAGCAGTTACGGGCGAGGGGGGGAGACCCAGTACTTC
TRBV5-5	NA	NA	TRBJ2-2	CASSPSGAGTGELFF	TGTGCCAGCAGCCCCTCAGGGGCCGGCACCGGGGAGCTGTTTTTT
TRBV4-3	NA	NA	TRBJ2-3	CASSQGGRIDTQYF	TGCGCCAGCAGCCAAGGGGGGCGCATCGATACGCAGTATTTT
TRBV2	NA	NA	TRBJ2-5	CASSEDGRNVETQYF	TGTGCCAGCAGTGAGGACGGGAGAAATGTGGAGACCCAGTACTTC
TRBV6-5	NA	TRBD1	TRBJ1-6	CASSSTGGVPNSPLHF	TGTGCCAGCAGTTCCACAGGGGGCGTACCAAATTCACCCCTCCACTTT
TRBV5-1	NA	NA	TRBJ1-2	CASSLARDVRDYGYTF	TGCGCCAGCAGCTTGGCCAGGGACGTGAGGGACTATGGCTACACCTTC
TRBV7-3	NA	TRBD2	TRBJ2-1	CASSQRLAGGNEQFF	TGTGCCAGCAGCCAGAGACTAGCGGGTGGAAATGAGCAGTTCTTC
TRBV14	NA	NA	TRBJ2-7	CASSQDRRNQYF	TGTGCCAGCAGCCAAGATCGGAGAAACCAGTACTTC
TRBV12-3/TRBV12-4	once	NA	TRBJ1-1	CASSRRESLEAFF	TGTGCCAGCAGTCGCAGGGAGTCGCTTGAAGCTTTCTTT
TRBV5-1	NA	NA	TRBJ2-2	CASSLGAGAGRNTGELFF	TGCGCCAGCAGCTTGGGGGCAGGGGCGGGGCGGAACACCGGGGAGCTGTTTTTT